Reported below is one TCR beta chain. The CDR3 contains 17 residues. Germline CDR1 reads SGDLS; CDR2 reads YYNGEE. V was pared by 0 bases and J by 1 base, with 13 bases between. This record comes from a study of patients and donors after allogeneic stem cell transplantation. MiXCR, applied by TCRdb to the RT-PCR reads, yields one record per CDR3 protein. The table includes 84,000 or so distinct CDR3 sequences, around 48% detected once. The source material was blood, either unsorted or a sorted T cell fraction (not recorded which). The chain is built from TRBV9 and TRBJ2-2, with D unclear. The source of this sequence is a human donor who was either an allogeneic HSCT recipient or a stem cell or donor lymphocyte infusion donor (not recorded which). It is not recorded whose cells these are; they may come from a transplant donor. CDR3 bases: TGTGCCAGCAGCGTAGTGGGCGGCCCTGGGAACACCGGGGAGCTGTTTTTT. It codes for CASSVVGGPGNTGELFF.